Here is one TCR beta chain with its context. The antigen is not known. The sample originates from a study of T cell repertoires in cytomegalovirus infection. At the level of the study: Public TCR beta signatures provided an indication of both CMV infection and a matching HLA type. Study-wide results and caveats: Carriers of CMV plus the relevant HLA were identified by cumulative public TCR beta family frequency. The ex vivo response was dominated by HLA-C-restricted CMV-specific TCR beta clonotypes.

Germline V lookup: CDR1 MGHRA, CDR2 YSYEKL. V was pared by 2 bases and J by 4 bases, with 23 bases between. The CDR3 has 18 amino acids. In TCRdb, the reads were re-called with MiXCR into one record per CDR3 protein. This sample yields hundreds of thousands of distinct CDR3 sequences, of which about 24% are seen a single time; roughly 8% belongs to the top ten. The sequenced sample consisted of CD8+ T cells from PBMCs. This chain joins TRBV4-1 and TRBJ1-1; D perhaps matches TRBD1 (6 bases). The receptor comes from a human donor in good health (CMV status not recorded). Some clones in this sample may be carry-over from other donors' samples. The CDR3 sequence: CASSQKGWARIGGTEAFF. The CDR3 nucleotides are TGCGCCAGCAGCCAAAAAGGGTGGGCGAGGATAGGGGGCACTGAAGCTTTCTTT.